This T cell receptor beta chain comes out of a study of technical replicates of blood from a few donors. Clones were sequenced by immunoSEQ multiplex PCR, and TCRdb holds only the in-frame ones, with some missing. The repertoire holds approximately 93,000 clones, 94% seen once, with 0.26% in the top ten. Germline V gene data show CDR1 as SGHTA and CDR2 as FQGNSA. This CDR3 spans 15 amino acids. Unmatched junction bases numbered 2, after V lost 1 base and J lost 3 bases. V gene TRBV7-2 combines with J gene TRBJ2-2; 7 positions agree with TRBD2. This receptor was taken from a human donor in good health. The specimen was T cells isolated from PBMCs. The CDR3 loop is CASSLERGYTGELFF. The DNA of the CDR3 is TGTGCCAGCAGCTTAGAGCGGGGCTACACCGGGGAGCTGTTTTTT. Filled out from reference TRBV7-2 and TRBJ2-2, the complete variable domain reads GAGVSQSPSNKVTEKGKDVELRCDPISGHTALYWYRQSLGQGLEFLIYFQGNSAPDKSGLPSDRFSAERTGGSVSTLTIQRTQQEDSAVYLCASSLERGYTGELFFGEGSRLTVL.